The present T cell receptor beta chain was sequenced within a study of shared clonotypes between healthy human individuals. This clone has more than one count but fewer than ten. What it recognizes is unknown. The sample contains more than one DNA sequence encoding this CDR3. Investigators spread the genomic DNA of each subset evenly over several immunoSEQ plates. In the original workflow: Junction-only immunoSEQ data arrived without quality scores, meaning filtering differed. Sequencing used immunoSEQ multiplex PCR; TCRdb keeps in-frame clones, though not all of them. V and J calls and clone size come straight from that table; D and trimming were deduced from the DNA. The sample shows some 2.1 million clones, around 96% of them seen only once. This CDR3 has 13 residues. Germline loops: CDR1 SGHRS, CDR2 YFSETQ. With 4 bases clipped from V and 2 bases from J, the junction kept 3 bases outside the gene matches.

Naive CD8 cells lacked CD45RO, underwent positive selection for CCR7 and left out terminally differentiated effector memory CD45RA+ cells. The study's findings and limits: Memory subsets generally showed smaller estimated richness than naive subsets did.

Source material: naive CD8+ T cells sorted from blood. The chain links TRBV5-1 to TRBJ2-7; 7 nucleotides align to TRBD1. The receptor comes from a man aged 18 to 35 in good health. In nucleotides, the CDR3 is TGCGCCAGCAGCCCGGGGACAGCCTACGAGCAGTACTTC. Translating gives CASSPGTAYEQYF.